Sequencing of this TCR beta chain was carried out in a study of T cells in Graves' hyperthyroidism and ophthalmopathy (dated by TCRdb to between 2018 and 2020). For the study in its entirety: Peripheral blood was collected at initial diagnosis, before any treatment. To identify TCR V-J signatures that set the groups apart, the researchers used a discovery cohort of about a hundred patients, made up of 43 with Graves' ophthalmopathy and about 60 with stable Graves' hyperthyroidism. Whether ophthalmopathy could be predicted prospectively was tested in an independent validation cohort made up of under 20 hyperthyroidism patients plus 17 patients who later progressed to ophthalmopathy. The 75 to 100 discovery patients were randomly split 7:3 into training and test sets. In addition, the study compared T-cell repertoires in thyroid tissue and in blood from several Graves' hyperthyroidism patients. After blood sampling, hyperthyroidism patients were treated with methimazole at a starting dose of 30 mg daily, and ophthalmopathy patients were treated with high-dose intravenous methylprednisolone. TCR Vbeta CDR3 sequencing of some 140 peripheral blood samples (around 45 ophthalmopathy, 75 hyperthyroidism and some 17 progressor patients) is reported in the paper.

Overall study outcomes, separate from this receptor: Sample size was not statistically predetermined, and investigators were not blinded to group allocation. In validation, the model predicted progression to ophthalmopathy with just under 71% sensitivity and 72% to 85% specificity, a median of 6.5 months before onset. A model built on a 13 V-J signature distinguished ophthalmopathy from stable hyperthyroidism, reaching around 90% sensitivity and about 81% specificity in cross-validation and 80%/75% in testing. Most expanded thyroid clonotypes (frequency above 0.001) were also detected in blood, a finding suggesting that blood repertoires may reflect thyroid immune responses.

The CDR3 measures 15 amino acids from cysteine to phenylalanine. Solely the CDR3 DNA is kept, with 45 bases framed from the first base. Between the V and J ends, shortened by 4 bases and 4 bases respectively, the junction contains 16 bases. From a lookup of the germline V gene (reference sequence), CDR1 and CDR2 are LGHDT and YNNKEL. This clonotype was observed a few times. The antigen this receptor binds is unknown. No quality values exist for individual bases; no much larger clone is one base distant. Hyperthyroidism patients were aged 18 to 65 years and newly diagnosed, with disease duration of less than 2 months. The study excluded patients with uncontrolled infections, other autoimmune diseases, pregnancy or lactation. Diagnoses were established on the basis of clinical symptoms, serum thyroxine and TRAb, thyroid ultrasound, and orbital computed tomography. Blood from progressor patients was collected at the time of first diagnosis with hyperthyroidism, before any ophthalmopathy symptoms had appeared. PBMCs were separated from 10 ml of fresh peripheral blood using Ficoll-Paque density gradient centrifugation. Progressor patients were first diagnosed with Graves' hyperthyroidism and then developed ophthalmopathy during follow-up. Total RNA was extracted with Trizol reagent, and quality was checked on an Agilent 2100 Bioanalyzer.

The TCR beta CDR3 regions were amplified from RNA transcripts. The TCR CDR3 was subjected to a first round of RT-PCR using the HTBI primer set and the Qiagen OneStep RT-PCR kit. A second multiplex PCR round built the libraries, followed by size selection and purification. Libraries were sequenced paired-end with 100 bp reads on an Illumina HiSeq2000. Concerning the study's data processing: SOAPnuke was used to process the raw data, with reads discarded if the reads contained adapters or uncalled bases, had a mean Phred below 15, or lacked an exact constant-primer or identifier match. High-quality paired reads were merged with COPE v1.2.5, and unique nucleotide sequences were defined as clonotypes. MiTCR v1.1 was used to align the clonotypes against IMGT TRBV, TRBD and TRBJ reference segments. Analysis was restricted to V-J combinations with a frequency above 0.0001, which covered about 99% of repertoires. The TCS score was defined as F50 (clonal expansion) divided by E x V (chaos), with BLOSUM62-based TCRdist calculated between CDR3 peptides within each V-J. Welch's t-statistics and random forest reduced approximately 520 V-J features to roughly 13, which were used in a naive Bayes classifier (R e1071). The public reads were reanalyzed by TCRdb: fastp trimming at Q25, MiXCR alignment, in-frame beta chains only. CDR3 protein duplicates are merged, each entry listing the most common genes and DNA. It is TCRdb's table, rather than the study itself, that gives the V and J calls and clone size. This sample has 690,000 or so distinct CDR3 sequences in its table, and around 20% of those were observed once. The ten top clones hold roughly 17% of the sample.

This chain joins TRBV3-1 to TRBJ1-2, with TRBD1 perhaps the D gene, on 6 matching bases. The sample consisted of blood. The TCR sequence derives from a woman between 45 and 60 years old with Graves' hyperthyroidism that later progressed to Graves' ophthalmopathy. The DNA sequence is as follows: TGTGCCAGCAGCCCCGAGGGGGGGGTCGTCTATGGCTACACCTTC. It codes for CASSPEGGVVYGYTF.